This T cell receptor beta chain was sequenced in a study of glioma-infiltrating T cells. CDR3 length: 12 residues. The germline gives CDR1 ENHRY, CDR2 SYGVKD. Trimming took 9 bases from V and 4 from J, leaving 12 bases between them. TCR alpha and beta CDR3 regions were amplified from RNA using iRepertoire nested multiplex PCR. One entry per CDR3 protein, called by TCRdb with MiXCR from the multiplex PCR reads. Among tens of thousands of distinct CDR3 sequences listed, under 30% were seen once. This clonotype was counted many times. The genes are TRBV10-3 and TRBJ1-1; D uncertain. Input material: glioma tissue, nonneoplastic brain tissue, or PBMCs (not recorded which). The receptor comes from a human donor with low-grade glioma or glioblastoma, undergoing nonglioma brain surgery, or in good health (not recorded which). The CDR3 loop is CAIGEAPTEAFF. CDR3 DNA sequence: TGTGCCATAGGCGAGGCGCCCACTGAAGCTTTCTTT.